A selection of T cell receptor beta chains follows, all from one sample in a study of blood T cell repertoires in COVID-19. Clones were read by immunoSEQ multiplex PCR, and TCRdb kept only the in-frame ones, dropping some. The data hold about 300,000 clones, with about 83% observed a single time. Sequencing input: peripheral blood. These receptor sequences come from a woman in her forties or fifties with acute or convalescent COVID-19. CDR3s include the opening cysteine and the closing phenylalanine or tryptophan. D genes are given only for firm matches. Expanded clones get a size class; other rows say once, few or many, or leave the size out.

V gene	J gene	D gene	clone size	CDR3 length	CDR3 protein	CDR3 DNA
TRBV18	TRBJ1-1	TRBD1	.	18	CASSPKGRGLSFNTEAFF	TGTGCCAGCTCACCAAAGGGCAGGGGGCTTTCATTTAACACTGAAGCTTTCTTT
TRBV9	TRBJ2-5	TRBD2	.	16	CASSVGVAGSLGAQYF	TGTGCCAGCAGCGTAGGGGTAGCGGGATCCCTTGGGGCCCAGTACTTC
TRBV28	TRBJ2-1	.	.	13	CASSSPGEPEQFF	TGTGCCAGCAGTTCCCCAGGGGAACCTGAGCAGTTCTTC
TRBV10-3	TRBJ2-7	.	.	15	CAISDPAGNPYEQYF	TGTGCCATCAGTGACCCCGCGGGTAATCCCTACGAGCAGTACTTC
TRBV11-2	TRBJ2-7	TRBD2	.	18	CASSLAVASGPSEYEQYF	TGTGCCAGCAGCTTAGCCGTGGCTAGCGGACCTTCTGAGTACGAGCAGTACTTC
TRBV6-5	TRBJ2-3	.	once	13	CASSYAGSDTQYF	TGTGCCAGCAGTTACGCAGGGTCAGATACGCAGTATTTT
TRBV19	TRBJ1-5	TRBD1	.	16	CASSILGQGANQPQHF	TGTGCCAGTAGTATCTTGGGTCAGGGGGCGAATCAGCCCCAGCATTTT
TRBV7-3	TRBJ2-1	.	.	13	CASSQNRYNEQFF	TGTGCCAGCAGCCAAAACAGATACAATGAGCAGTTCTTC
TRBV6-5	TRBJ2-7	.	.	15	CASSHPGQGRFEQYF	TGTGCCAGCAGTCACCCCGGCCAGGGAAGATTCGAGCAGTACTTC
TRBV6-6	TRBJ2-7	TRBD2	.	16	CASSYPLAGATYEQYF	TGTGCCAGCAGTTACCCCCTAGCGGGAGCGACCTACGAGCAGTACTTC
TRBV5-1	TRBJ2-1	TRBD2	.	15	CASSPGRSSYNEQFF	TGCGCCAGCAGCCCCGGGAGGAGCTCCTACAATGAGCAGTTCTTC
TRBV27	TRBJ2-7	TRBD2	.	14	CASSLGLALAEQYF	TGTGCCAGCAGTTTAGGACTAGCACTAGCCGAGCAGTACTTC
TRBV7-9	TRBJ1-1	.	.	14	CASSLGGASTEAFF	TGTGCCAGCAGCTTAGGGGGCGCCAGCACTGAAGCTTTCTTT
TRBV2	TRBJ2-3	TRBD1	.	15	CASSDGQGASDTQYF	TGTGCCAGCAGTGACGGCCAGGGGGCCTCAGATACGCAGTATTTT
TRBV3-1/TRBV3-2	TRBJ1-2	.	.	16	CASSQEKYSSNYGYTF	TGTGCCAGCAGCCAAGAGAAATACAGTTCTAACTATGGCTACACCTTC
TRBV3-1/TRBV3-2	TRBJ2-3	TRBD1	.	15	CASSQNRGHTDTQYF	TGTGCCAGCAGCCAGAACAGGGGGCACACAGATACGCAGTATTTT
TRBV7-8	TRBJ2-7	.	.	12	CASSATRYEQYF	TGTGCCAGCAGCGCTACTAGGTACGAGCAGTACTTC
TRBV5-1	TRBJ1-5	.	.	13	CASSFGENQPQHF	TGCGCCAGCAGCTTCGGGGAAAATCAGCCCCAGCATTTT
TRBV2	TRBJ2-2	TRBD2	few	17	CASRPGLAGFGTGELFF	TGTGCCAGCAGACCCGGACTAGCGGGATTTGGGACCGGGGAGCTGTTTTTT
TRBV9	TRBJ2-1	TRBD1	once	15	CASSVGTGVGNEQFF	TGTGCCAGCAGCGTCGGGACAGGGGTGGGCAATGAGCAGTTCTTC
TRBV27	TRBJ2-1	.	.	14	CASSPGQNYNEQFF	TGTGCCAGCAGTCCGGGACAAAACTACAATGAGCAGTTCTTC
TRBV2	TRBJ1-2	TRBD1	.	15	CASSLNPGQGRGYTF	TGTGCCAGCAGCTTGAACCCGGGACAGGGACGTGGCTACACCTTC
TRBV7-9	TRBJ2-7	.	.	16	CASSPSDLTGSYEQYF	TGTGCCAGCAGCCCCAGCGACCTCACGGGGTCCTACGAGCAGTACTTC
TRBV7-6	TRBJ2-1	.	once	15	CASSLQGSSYNEQFF	TGTGCCAGCAGCCTACAGGGAAGCTCCTACAATGAGCAGTTCTTC
TRBV10-1	TRBJ2-1	.	.	12	CASSPWENEQFF	TGCGCCAGCAGCCCTTGGGAGAATGAGCAGTTCTTC
TRBV7-8	TRBJ1-5	.	few	14	CASSLGGFNQPQHF	TGTGCCAGCAGCTTAGGGGGCTTCAATCAGCCCCAGCATTTT
TRBV5-1	TRBJ2-2	TRBD2	.	14	CASSWGLEGGELFF	TGCGCCAGCAGCTGGGGACTAGAGGGCGGGGAGCTGTTTTTT
TRBV29-1	TRBJ2-3	.	once	12	CSGTRRTDTQYF	TGCAGCGGTACCAGGCGCACAGATACGCAGTATTTT
TRBV4-1	TRBJ1-1	.	.	14	CATRPVGKGTEAFF	TGCGCCACCCGCCCCGTGGGGAAGGGGACTGAAGCTTTCTTT
TRBV9	TRBJ2-3	TRBD1	.	15	CASSPRTGSTDTQYF	TGTGCCAGCAGCCCCCGGACAGGGAGCACAGATACGCAGTATTTT
TRBV3-1/TRBV3-2	TRBJ2-5	TRBD2	.	15	CASSQGTSGSETQYF	TGTGCCAGCAGCCAAGGGACTAGCGGGTCAGAGACCCAGTACTTC
TRBV23-1	TRBJ1-5	.	.	17	CARPQDRRFGSNQPQHF	TGCGCCCGCCCACAGGATCGGCGTTTTGGGAGCAATCAGCCCCAGCATTTT
TRBV7-9	TRBJ2-7	TRBD1	.	14	CASSLETGTDEQYF	TGTGCCAGCAGCTTAGAGACAGGGACAGACGAGCAGTACTTC
TRBV4-1	TRBJ2-1	.	once	15	CASSQGRPIYNEQFF	TGCGCCAGCAGCCAAGGGAGACCGATTTACAATGAGCAGTTCTTC
TRBV27	TRBJ2-7	.	.	15	CASSSGVAWGYEQYF	TGTGCCAGCAGTTCCGGGGTTGCCTGGGGTTACGAGCAGTACTTC
TRBV19	TRBJ1-1	TRBD1	.	13	CALRDRDGTEAFF	TGTGCCCTACGGGACAGGGATGGCACTGAAGCTTTCTTT
TRBV18	TRBJ1-1	.	.	16	CASSPRLQMMNTEAFF	TGTGCCAGCTCACCACGTTTACAGATGATGAACACTGAAGCTTTCTTT
TRBV19	TRBJ2-2	TRBD2	.	20	CASSSRGGLAGGPGTGELFF	TGTGCCAGTAGCTCCCGAGGGGGACTAGCGGGAGGGCCAGGCACCGGGGAGCTGTTTTTT
TRBV27	TRBJ2-2	.	.	14	CASRSQDYTGELFF	TGTGCCAGCAGGTCACAGGATTACACCGGGGAGCTGTTTTTT
TRBV7-9	TRBJ2-1	.	.	14	CASSSTGWYNEQFF	TGTGCCAGCAGCTCCACAGGGTGGTACAATGAGCAGTTCTTC
TRBV27	TRBJ1-5	.	.	13	CASSFRQEQPQHF	TGTGCCAGCAGTTTTCGCCAGGAACAGCCCCAGCATTTT
TRBV7-3	TRBJ2-7	TRBD1	.	16	CASSRDGTGQGYEQYF	TGTGCCAGCAGCAGAGATGGGACAGGGCAAGGATACGAGCAGTACTTC
TRBV6-6	TRBJ2-5	.	.	14	CASTEGPTGETQYF	TGTGCCAGCACCGAGGGCCCTACCGGTGAGACCCAGTACTTC
TRBV28	TRBJ1-2	.	.	13	CASSTPTNYGYTF	TGTGCCAGCAGTACTCCTACTAACTATGGCTACACCTTC
TRBV11-3	TRBJ2-7	TRBD1	.	17	CASSLASGTGGGYEQYF	TGTGCCAGCAGCTTAGCCTCCGGGACAGGGGGAGGCTACGAGCAGTACTTC
TRBV5-1	TRBJ1-1	.	.	14	CASSDRFQNTEAFF	TGCGCCAGCAGCGATCGGTTCCAGAACACTGAAGCTTTCTTT
TRBV5-5	TRBJ2-3	.	once	15	CASSLGPGDEDTQYF	TGTGCCAGCAGCTTGGGTCCAGGGGATGAAGATACGCAGTATTTT
TRBV18	TRBJ1-1	TRBD1	.	14	CASSAWTGVTEAFF	TGTGCCAGCTCAGCTTGGACAGGGGTCACTGAAGCTTTCTTT
TRBV6-4	TRBJ2-7	TRBD2	few	13	CASSWGAGGEQYF	TGTGCCAGCAGTTGGGGGGCGGGAGGCGAGCAGTACTTC
TRBV9	TRBJ1-1	TRBD1	.	16	CASSPGQGAVNTEAFF	TGTGCCAGCAGCCCCGGACAGGGGGCGGTGAACACTGAAGCTTTCTTT
TRBV6-5	TRBJ1-4	TRBD1	once	14	CASSSGQGNEKLFF	TGTGCCAGCAGCTCGGGACAGGGTAATGAAAAACTGTTTTTT
TRBV6-5	TRBJ1-1	.	.	13	CASSYSRNTEAFF	TGTGCCAGCAGTTATTCTAGGAACACTGAAGCTTTCTTT
TRBV2	TRBJ1-6	.	.	14	CASNRQVPGSPLHF	TGTGCCAGCAACCGACAGGTACCGGGCTCACCCCTCCACTTT
TRBV27	TRBJ2-5	.	.	15	CASSPPGARKETQYF	TGTGCCAGCAGCCCTCCAGGGGCAAGGAAAGAGACCCAGTACTTC
TRBV7-2	TRBJ2-7	TRBD2	few	15	CASSLGLAGVYEQYF	TGTGCCAGCAGCCTCGGACTAGCGGGAGTCTACGAGCAGTACTTC